This T cell receptor (beta chain) was retrieved from a study of T-cell memory formation after mild COVID-19. Overall study: For the most part, TCR clusters were specific to one donor.

With regard to this clonotype: Its antigen is not identified.

Germline trimming cut 0 bases from V and 1 base from J; bases unmatched to any gene: 9. The germline CDR1 and CDR2 sequences are LGHNA and YSLEER. The CDR3 contains 19 residues. Study outcomes and limitations: The authors left the SARS-CoV-2 specificity of second-wave clones peaking on day 37 unconfirmed. Contracting clones from day 15 to 85 had balanced CD4/CD8; later expanders favoured CD4+.

It was 5'RACE with constant-segment primers that produced the TCR alpha and TCR beta cDNA libraries, which carried sample barcodes and UMIs. A single record per CDR3 protein comes from TCRdb applying MiXCR to the 5' RACE reads. Of under 150,000 distinct CDR3 sequences listed, over 20% were seen once; the top ten hold approximately 41%. The sequence derives from a man between 18 and 29 years old who had mild COVID-19 (a few samples of this study predate the infection). Cell type and time point are not known. The sequenced sample consisted of PBMCs or a T cell subset sorted from them (not recorded which). The chain links TRBV4-3 to TRBJ2-6, with 7 bases fitting TRBD1. Written as DNA, the CDR3 is TGCGCCAGCAGCCAAGATATATGGACAGGACCGTCTGGGGCCAACGTCCTGACTTTC. Residues: CASSQDIWTGPSGANVLTF.